Listed here are 6 T cell receptor beta chains from one sample, sequenced in a study of shared clonotypes between healthy human individuals. CD45RO-negative CD8 cells positively selected for CCR7 made up the naive population, which excluded terminally differentiated effector memory CD45RA+ cells. Some clones are missing from TCRdb's copy, which holds only in-frame ones; the method was immunoSEQ multiplex PCR. There are approximately 2,000,000 clones in the sample; about 93% occur only once, and roughly 1.7% lies in the top ten. Sequencing input: naive CD8+ T cells from PBMCs. These receptors all stem from a man between 18 and 29 years old in good health. Some clones in this sample may be carry-over from other donors' samples.

This chain links TRBV27 with TRBJ1-5; D ambiguous. Trimming took off 4 bases at V and 7 bases at J, with 14 bases between the two ends. The CDR3 has 14 amino acids. Germline V gene data show CDR1 as MNHEY and CDR2 as SMNVEV (reference sequence). Written as DNA, the CDR3 is TGTGCCAGCAGTTCGATCAATTCGGCCCAGCCCCAGCATTTT. This sequence encodes CASSSINSAQPQHF.

The rearrangement links TRBV6-6 to TRBJ2-5; perhaps TRBD2 as D (5 bases). The CDR3 loop spans 14 amino acids. The germline V and J ends were trimmed by 6 bases and 2 bases, with 13 bases remaining between them. Germline loops: CDR1 MNHNY, CDR2 SVGAGI (reference sequence). The CDR3 DNA is TGTGCCAGCAGCCCCGGACTCCCTCAAGAGACCCAGTACTTC. This encodes CASSPGLPQETQYF.

The sample holds a few counts of this clone. The rearrangement uses TRBV19 and TRBJ1-1; D ambiguous. Germline CDR1 reads LNHDA; CDR2 reads SQIVND (reference sequence). CDR3 size: 14 residues. The V end was cut by 5 bases, the J end by 1 base, with 11 bases between. The CDR3 DNA reads as TGTGCCAGTAGTGTGGACGGTCAGAACACTGAAGCTTTCTTT. Residues: CASSVDGQNTEAFF.

The rearrangement joins TRBV10-3 to TRBJ2-7; 7 bases fit TRBD1. Trimming cost V 0 bases and J 3 bases; bases outside gene matches: 11. The V gene's germline CDR1 is ENHRY and CDR2 SYGVKD. This CDR3 is built from 17 residues. The CDR3 sequence: CAISESGTGDRYYEQYF. CDR3 sequence (DNA): TGTGCCATCAGTGAGTCGGGGACCGGGGACAGATACTACGAGCAGTACTTC.

V and J are TRBV29-1 and TRBJ2-1, with 9 bases that match TRBD2. CDR3 length: 14 residues. Trimming at V came to 7 bases and at J to 7 bases, leaving 11 bases not matched to a gene. From germline, CDR1 is SQVTM and CDR2 ANQGSEA. This CDR3 is CSALPGLAGNEQFF. In DNA form, the CDR3 reads TGCAGCGCCCTTCCTGGGCTAGCGGGAAATGAGCAGTTCTTC.

The chain carries TRBV5-6 and TRBJ2-7; D possibly corresponds to TRBD2 (7 bases). This CDR3 contains 15 residues. Germline V gene data show CDR1 as SGHDT and CDR2 as YYEEEE. Trimming stripped 4 bases from V and 7 bases from J, with 21 bases between. The CDR3 sequence: CASSIYRGARLEQYF. The CDR3 DNA sequence: TGTGCCAGCAGCATCTACCGGGGGGCGCGGTTAGAGCAGTACTTC.